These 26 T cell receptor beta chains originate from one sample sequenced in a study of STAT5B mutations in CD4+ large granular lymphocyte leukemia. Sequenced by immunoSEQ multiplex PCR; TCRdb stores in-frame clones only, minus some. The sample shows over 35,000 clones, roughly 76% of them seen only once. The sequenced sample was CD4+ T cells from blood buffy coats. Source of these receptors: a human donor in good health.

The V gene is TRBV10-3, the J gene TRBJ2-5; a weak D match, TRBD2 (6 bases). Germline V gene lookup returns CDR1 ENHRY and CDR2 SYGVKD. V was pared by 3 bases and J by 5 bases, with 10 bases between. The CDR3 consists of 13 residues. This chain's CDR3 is CAISDTGVETQYF. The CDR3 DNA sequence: TGTGCCATCAGTGATACGGGAGTTGAGACCCAGTACTTC.

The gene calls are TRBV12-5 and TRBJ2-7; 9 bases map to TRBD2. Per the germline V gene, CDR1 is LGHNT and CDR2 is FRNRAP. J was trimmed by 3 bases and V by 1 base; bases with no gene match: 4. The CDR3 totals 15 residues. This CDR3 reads CASGLGLAGLYEQYF. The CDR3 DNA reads TGTGCTAGTGGTTTGGGGCTAGCGGGACTCTACGAGCAGTACTTC.

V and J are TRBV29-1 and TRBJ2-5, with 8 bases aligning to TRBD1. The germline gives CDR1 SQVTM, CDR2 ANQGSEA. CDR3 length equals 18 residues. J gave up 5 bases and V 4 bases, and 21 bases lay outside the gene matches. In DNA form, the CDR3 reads TGCAGCGTTGCCCCCGGGTGGAAATGGACAGGGCCTCCGGAGACCCAGTACTTC. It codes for CSVAPGWKWTGPPETQYF.

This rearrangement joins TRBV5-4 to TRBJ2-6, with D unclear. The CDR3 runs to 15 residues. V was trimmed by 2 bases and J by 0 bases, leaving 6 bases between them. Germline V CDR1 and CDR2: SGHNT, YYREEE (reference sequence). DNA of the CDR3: TGTGCCAGCAGCTTCGAGTTCTCTGGGGCCAACGTCCTGACTTTC. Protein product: CASSFEFSGANVLTF.

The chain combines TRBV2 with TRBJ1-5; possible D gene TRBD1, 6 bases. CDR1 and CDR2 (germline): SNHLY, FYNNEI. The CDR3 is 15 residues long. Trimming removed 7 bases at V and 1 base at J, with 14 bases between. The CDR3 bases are TGTGCCAGCAAGGGGGGCGGGGTCAGCAATCAGCCCCAGCATTTT. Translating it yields CASKGGGVSNQPQHF.

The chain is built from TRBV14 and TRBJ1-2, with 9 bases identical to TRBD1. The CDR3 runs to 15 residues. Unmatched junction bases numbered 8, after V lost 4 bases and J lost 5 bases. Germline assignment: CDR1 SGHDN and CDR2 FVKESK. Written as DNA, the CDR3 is TGTGCCAGCAGCCTACCGGGACAGGGATTTTATGGCTACACCTTC. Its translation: CASSLPGQGFYGYTF.

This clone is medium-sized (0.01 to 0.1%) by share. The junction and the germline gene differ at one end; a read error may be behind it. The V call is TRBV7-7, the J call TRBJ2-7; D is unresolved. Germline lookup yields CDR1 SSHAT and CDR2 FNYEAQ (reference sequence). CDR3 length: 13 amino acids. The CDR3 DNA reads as TGTGCTAGCAGCTTATTGGTGGGCTACGAGCAGTACTTC. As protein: CASSLLVGYEQYF.

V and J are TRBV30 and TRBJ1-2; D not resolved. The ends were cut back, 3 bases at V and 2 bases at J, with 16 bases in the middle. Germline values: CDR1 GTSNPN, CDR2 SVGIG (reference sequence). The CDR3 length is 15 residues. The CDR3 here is CAWSPPHGINYGYTF. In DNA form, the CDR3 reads TGTGCCTGGAGCCCACCGCATGGTATCAACTATGGCTACACCTTC.

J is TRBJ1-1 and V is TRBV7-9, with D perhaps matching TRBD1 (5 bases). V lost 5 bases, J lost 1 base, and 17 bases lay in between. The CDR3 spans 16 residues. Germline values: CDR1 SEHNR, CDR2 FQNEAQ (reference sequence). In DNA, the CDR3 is TGTGCCAGCAGCCGGTCGGGGGGGGTCTCGAACACTGAAGCTTTCTTT. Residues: CASSRSGGVSNTEAFF.

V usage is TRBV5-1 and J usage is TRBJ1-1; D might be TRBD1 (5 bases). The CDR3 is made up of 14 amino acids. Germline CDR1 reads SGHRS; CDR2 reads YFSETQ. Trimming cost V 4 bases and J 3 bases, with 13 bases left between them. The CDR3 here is CASSPGGGDTEAFF. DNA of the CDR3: TGCGCCAGCAGCCCAGGCGGGGGGGACACTGAAGCTTTCTTT.

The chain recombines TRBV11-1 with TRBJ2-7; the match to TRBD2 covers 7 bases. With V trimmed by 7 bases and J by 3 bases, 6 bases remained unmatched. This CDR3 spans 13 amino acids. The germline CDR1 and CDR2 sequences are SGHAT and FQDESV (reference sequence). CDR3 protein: CASTVERGYEQYF. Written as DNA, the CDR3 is TGTGCCAGCACGGTCGAGCGGGGCTACGAGCAGTACTTC. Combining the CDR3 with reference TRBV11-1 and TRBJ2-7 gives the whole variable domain EAEVAQSPRYKITEKSQAVAFWCDPISGHATLYWYRQILGQGPELLVQFQDESVVDDSQLPKDRFSAERLKGVDSTLKIQPAELGDSAMYLCASTVERGYEQYFGPGTRLTVT.

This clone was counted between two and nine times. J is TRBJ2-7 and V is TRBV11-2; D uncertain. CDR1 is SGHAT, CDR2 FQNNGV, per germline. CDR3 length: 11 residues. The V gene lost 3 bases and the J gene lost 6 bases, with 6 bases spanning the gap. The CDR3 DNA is TGTGCCAGCAGCTTCCCCCCCGAGCAGTACTTC. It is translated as CASSFPPEQYF.

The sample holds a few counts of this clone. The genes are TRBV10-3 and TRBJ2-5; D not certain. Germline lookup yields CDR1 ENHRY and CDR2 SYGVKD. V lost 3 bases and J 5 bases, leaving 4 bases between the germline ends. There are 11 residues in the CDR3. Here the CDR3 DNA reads TGTGCCATCAGTGAAAGGGAGACCCAGTACTTC. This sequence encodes CAISERETQYF.

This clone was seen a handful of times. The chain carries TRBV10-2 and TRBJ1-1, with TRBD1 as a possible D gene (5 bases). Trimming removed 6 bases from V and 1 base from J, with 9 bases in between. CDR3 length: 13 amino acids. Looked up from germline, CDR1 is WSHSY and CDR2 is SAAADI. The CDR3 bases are TGCGCCAGCAGCATCCAGGGGAACACTGAAGCTTTCTTT. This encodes CASSIQGNTEAFF.

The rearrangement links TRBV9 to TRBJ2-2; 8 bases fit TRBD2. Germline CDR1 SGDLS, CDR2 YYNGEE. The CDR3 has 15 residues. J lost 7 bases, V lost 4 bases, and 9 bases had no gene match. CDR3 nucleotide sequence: TGTGCCAGCAGCCCGTTGGGACTAGGGGTCGGGGAGCTGTTTTTT. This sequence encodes CASSPLGLGVGELFF.

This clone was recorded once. The CDR3 here is CASSISRDNYEQYF. DNA for the CDR3: TGTGCCAGTAGTATTAGCAGGGACAACTACGAGCAGTACTTC. The genes are TRBV19 and TRBJ2-7; D is possibly TRBD1 (6 bases). Germline V gene lookup returns CDR1 LNHDA and CDR2 SQIVND (reference sequence). This CDR3 is 14 amino acids long. V lost 3 bases, J lost 3 bases, and 12 bases lay in between.

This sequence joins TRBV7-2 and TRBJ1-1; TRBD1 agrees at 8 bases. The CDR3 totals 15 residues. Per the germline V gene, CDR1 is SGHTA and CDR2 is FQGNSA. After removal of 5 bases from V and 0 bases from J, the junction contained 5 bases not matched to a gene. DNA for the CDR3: TGTGCCAGCAGCCCACAGGGGGGTATGAACACTGAAGCTTTCTTT. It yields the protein CASSPQGGMNTEAFF.

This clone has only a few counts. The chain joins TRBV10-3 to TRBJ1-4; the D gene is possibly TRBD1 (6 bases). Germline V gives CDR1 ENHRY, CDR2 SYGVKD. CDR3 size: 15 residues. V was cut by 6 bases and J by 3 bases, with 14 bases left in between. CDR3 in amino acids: CAISLAQGSNEKLFF. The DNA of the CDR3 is TGTGCCATCAGCCTAGCACAGGGCTCTAATGAAAAACTGTTTTTT.

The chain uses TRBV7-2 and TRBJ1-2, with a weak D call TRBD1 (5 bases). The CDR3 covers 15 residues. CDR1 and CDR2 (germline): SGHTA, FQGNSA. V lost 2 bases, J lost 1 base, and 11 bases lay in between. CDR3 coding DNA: TGTGCCAGCAGCTTACTAAGGGACCGTAACTATGGCTACACCTTC. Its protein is CASSLLRDRNYGYTF.

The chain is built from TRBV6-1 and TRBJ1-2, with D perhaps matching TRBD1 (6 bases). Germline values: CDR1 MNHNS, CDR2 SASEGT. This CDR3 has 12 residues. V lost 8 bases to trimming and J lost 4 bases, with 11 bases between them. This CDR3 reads CASWDTSYGYTF. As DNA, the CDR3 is TGTGCCAGCTGGGACACCTCCTATGGCTACACCTTC.

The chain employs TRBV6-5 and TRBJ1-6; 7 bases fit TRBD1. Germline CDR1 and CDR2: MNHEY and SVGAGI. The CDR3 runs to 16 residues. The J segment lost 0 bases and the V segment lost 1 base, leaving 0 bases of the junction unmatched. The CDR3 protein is CASSYWDSSYNSPLHF. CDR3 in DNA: TGTGCCAGCAGTTACTGGGACAGCTCCTATAATTCACCCCTCCACTTT.

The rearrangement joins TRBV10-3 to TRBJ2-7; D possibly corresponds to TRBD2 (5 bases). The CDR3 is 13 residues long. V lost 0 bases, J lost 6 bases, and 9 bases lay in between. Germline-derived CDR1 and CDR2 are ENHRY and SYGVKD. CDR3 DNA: TGTGCCATCAGTGAGTCCGCGGGTTTCGAGCAGTACTTC. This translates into CAISESAGFEQYF.

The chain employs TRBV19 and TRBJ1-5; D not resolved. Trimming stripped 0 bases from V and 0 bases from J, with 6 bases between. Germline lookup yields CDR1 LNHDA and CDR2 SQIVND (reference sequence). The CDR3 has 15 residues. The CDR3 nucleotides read TGTGCCAGTAGTATAGATCGGGGTAGCAATCAGCCCCAGCATTTT. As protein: CASSIDRGSNQPQHF.

The CDR3 DNA reads as TGTGCCAGCACCATGGTCCAGGGACTAGCGATCCGCACAGATACGCAGTATTTT. It is translated as CASTMVQGLAIRTDTQYF. This chain joins TRBV21-1 and TRBJ2-3; the D call TRBD2 from the table was never checked on the DNA. TRBV21-1 is noted as a pseudogene. This CDR3 spans 18 amino acids.

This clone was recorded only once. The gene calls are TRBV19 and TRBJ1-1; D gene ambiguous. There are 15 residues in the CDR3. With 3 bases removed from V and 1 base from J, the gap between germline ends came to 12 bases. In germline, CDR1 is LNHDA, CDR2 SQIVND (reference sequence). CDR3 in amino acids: CASSIGARANTEAFF. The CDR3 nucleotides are TGTGCCAGTAGTATCGGAGCTCGTGCGAACACTGAAGCTTTCTTT.

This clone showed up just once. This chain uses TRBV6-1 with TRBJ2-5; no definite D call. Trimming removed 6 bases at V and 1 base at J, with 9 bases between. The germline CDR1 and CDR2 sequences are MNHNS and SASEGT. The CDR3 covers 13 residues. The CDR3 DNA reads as TGTGCCAGCAGGAGCAAAATCCAAGAGACCCAGTACTTC. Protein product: CASRSKIQETQYF.